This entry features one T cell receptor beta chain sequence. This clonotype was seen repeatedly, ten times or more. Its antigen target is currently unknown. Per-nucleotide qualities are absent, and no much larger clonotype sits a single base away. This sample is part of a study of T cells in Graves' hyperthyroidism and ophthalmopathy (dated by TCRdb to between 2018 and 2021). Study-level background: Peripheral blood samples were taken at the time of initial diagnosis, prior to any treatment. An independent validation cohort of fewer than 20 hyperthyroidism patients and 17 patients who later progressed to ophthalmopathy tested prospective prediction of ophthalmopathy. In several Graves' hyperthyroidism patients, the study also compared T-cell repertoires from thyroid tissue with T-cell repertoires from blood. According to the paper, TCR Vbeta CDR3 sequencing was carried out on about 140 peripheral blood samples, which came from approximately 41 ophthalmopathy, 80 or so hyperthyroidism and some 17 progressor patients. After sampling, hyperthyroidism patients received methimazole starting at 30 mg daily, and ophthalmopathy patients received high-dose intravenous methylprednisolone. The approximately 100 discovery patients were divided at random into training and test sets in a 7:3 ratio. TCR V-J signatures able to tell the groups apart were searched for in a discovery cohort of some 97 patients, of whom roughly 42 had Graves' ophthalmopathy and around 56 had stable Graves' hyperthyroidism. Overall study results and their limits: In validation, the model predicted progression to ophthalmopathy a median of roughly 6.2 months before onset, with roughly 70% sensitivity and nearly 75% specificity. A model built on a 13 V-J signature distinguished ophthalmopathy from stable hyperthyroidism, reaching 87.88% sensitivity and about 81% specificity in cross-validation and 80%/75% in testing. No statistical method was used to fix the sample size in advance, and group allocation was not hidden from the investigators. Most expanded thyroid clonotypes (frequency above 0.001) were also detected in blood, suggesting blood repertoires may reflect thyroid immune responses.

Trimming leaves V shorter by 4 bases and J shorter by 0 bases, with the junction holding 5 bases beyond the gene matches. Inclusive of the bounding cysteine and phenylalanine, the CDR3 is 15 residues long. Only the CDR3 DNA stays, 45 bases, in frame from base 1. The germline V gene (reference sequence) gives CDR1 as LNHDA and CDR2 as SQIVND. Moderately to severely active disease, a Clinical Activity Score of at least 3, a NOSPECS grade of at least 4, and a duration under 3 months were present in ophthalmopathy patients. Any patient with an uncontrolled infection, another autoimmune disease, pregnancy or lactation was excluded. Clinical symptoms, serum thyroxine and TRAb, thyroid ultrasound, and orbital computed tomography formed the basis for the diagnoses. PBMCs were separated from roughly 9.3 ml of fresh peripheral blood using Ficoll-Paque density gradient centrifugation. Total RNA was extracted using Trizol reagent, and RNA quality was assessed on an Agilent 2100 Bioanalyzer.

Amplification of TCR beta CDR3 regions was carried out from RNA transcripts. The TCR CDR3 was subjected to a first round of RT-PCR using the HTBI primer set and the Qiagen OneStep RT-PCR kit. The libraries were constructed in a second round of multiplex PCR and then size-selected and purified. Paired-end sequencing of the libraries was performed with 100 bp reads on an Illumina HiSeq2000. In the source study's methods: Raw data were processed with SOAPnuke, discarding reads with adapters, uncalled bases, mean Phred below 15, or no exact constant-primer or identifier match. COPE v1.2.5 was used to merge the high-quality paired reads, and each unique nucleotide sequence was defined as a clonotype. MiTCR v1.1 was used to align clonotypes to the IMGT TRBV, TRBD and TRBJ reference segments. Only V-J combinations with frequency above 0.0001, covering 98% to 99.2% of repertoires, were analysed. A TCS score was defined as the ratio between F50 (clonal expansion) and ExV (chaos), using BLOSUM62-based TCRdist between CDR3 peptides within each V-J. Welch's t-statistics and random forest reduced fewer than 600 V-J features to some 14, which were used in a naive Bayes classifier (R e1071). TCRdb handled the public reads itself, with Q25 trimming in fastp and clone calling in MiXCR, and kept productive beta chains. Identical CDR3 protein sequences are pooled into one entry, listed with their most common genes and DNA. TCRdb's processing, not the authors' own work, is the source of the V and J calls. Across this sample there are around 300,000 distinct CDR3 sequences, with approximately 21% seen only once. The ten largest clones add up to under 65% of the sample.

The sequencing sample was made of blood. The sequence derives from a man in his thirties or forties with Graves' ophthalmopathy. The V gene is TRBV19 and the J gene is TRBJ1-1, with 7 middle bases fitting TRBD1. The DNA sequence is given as TGTGCCAGTAGTAGGCGGACAGGCTTGAACACTGAAGCTTTCTTT. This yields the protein CASSRRTGLNTEAFF.